This TCR beta chain stems from a study of cytomegalovirus exposure and HLA in healthy donors. After removal of 4 bases from V and 8 bases from J, the junction contained 5 bases not matched to a gene. The V gene's germline CDR1 is SGHDT and CDR2 YYEEEE. The CDR3 is 13 residues long. Primers: 60 Vbeta forward and 13 Jbeta reverse. The data were produced by immunoSEQ multiplex PCR, yet TCRdb's version contains in-frame clones alone and is incomplete. The table counts 45,000 to 70,000 clones; 12% lies in the top ten. What was sequenced was PBMCs. The V and J genes are TRBV5-6 and TRBJ1-2; 10 nucleotides align to TRBD1. This clonotype was sampled from a woman between 25 and 40 years old in good health and CMV-seropositive. The CDR3, as DNA: TGTGCCAGCAGCCCGGACAGGGGGATAGGCTACACCTTC. Its protein is CASSPDRGIGYTF.